The 29 T cell receptor beta chains below were found in one sample sequenced in a study of OX40 agonist ivuxolimab in advanced cancers. Profiled with immunoSEQ multiplex PCR; TCRdb holds only in-frame clones, not every one. The repertoire holds about 110,000 clones, 75% to 95% seen once, with around 0.7% in the top ten. The material sequenced was CD4+ or CD8+ T cells sorted from blood, taken in a trial of the OX40 agonist ivuxolimab. Receptors originate from an adult with an advanced solid tumor such as melanoma, head and neck, liver or kidney cancer.

The genes are TRBV19 and TRBJ2-2; D perhaps matches TRBD1 (6 bases). Trimming pared 1 base from V and 5 bases from J, leaving 11 bases between. The CDR3 covers 15 residues. The germline V gene encodes CDR1 LNHDA and CDR2 SQIVND (reference sequence). The CDR3 DNA is TGTGCCAGTAGTATAGTCCAGAGGGGGACCGGGGAGCTGTTTTTT. Encoded protein: CASSIVQRGTGELFF.

V is TRBV6-5 and J is TRBJ2-7; 7 bases are a match to TRBD1. The J segment lost 2 bases and the V segment lost 7 bases, leaving 8 bases of the junction unmatched. This CDR3 spans 14 amino acids. Germline V gives CDR1 MNHEY, CDR2 SVGAGI. In DNA, the CDR3 is TGTGCCAGCAAGACCGGGACAGAGACCTACGAGCAGTACTTC. Translated, it gives CASKTGTETYEQYF.

The V and J genes are TRBV30 and TRBJ2-2; 13 bases map to TRBD2. This CDR3 contains 15 residues. Germline CDR1 reads GTSNPN; CDR2 reads SVGIG (reference sequence). With V trimmed by 3 bases and J by 4 bases, 2 bases remained unmatched. The chain's CDR3 is CAWRGTSGATGELFF. CDR3 in DNA: TGTGCCTGGAGGGGGACTAGCGGGGCCACCGGGGAGCTGTTTTTT.

The chain employs TRBV5-4 and TRBJ2-3; perhaps TRBD1 as D (6 bases). The germline gives CDR1 SGHNT, CDR2 YYREEE (reference sequence). The CDR3 has 13 residues. V was shortened by 5 bases and J by 4 bases, with 11 bases between the two germline ends. The CDR3 region has the DNA TGTGCCAGCAGGCTGACAGGTTCAGATACGCAGTATTTT. It yields the protein CASRLTGSDTQYF.

V usage is TRBV5-1 and J usage is TRBJ2-6; 9 nucleotides agree with TRBD1. Unmatched junction bases numbered 3, after V lost 4 bases and J lost 1 base. Germline-derived CDR1 and CDR2 are SGHRS and YFSETQ. This CDR3 region has 16 residues. The DNA of the CDR3 is TGCGCCAGCAGCGGTGGGACAGGGTCTGGGGCCAACGTCCTGACTTTC. Residues: CASSGGTGSGANVLTF.

V and J are TRBV15 and TRBJ1-1, with a tentative D call TRBD1 (5 bases). The CDR3 is 14 residues long. CDR1 is LNHNV and CDR2 is YYDKDF in the germline V gene (reference sequence). Between the trimmed V and J ends, which lost 2 bases and 0 bases, there was a span of 7 bases. The CDR3 sequence: CATSRRQMNTEAFF. CDR3 bases: TGTGCCACCAGCAGACGACAGATGAACACTGAAGCTTTCTTT.

J is TRBJ1-2 and V is TRBV11-1; the D gene is possibly TRBD1 (6 bases). V lost 5 bases and J lost 8, with 24 bases in between. This CDR3 is 16 amino acids long. Germline CDR1 SGHAT, CDR2 FQDESV (reference sequence). CDR3 sequence reads: CASSPRGTLLGYGYTF. CDR3 bases: TGTGCCAGCAGCCCTAGGGGGACACTATTGGGATACGGCTACACCTTC.

This rearrangement joins TRBV30 to TRBJ2-7; the D is unclear. The V end was cut by 2 bases, the J end by 4 bases, with 9 bases between. This CDR3 has 12 amino acids. From germline, CDR1 is GTSNPN and CDR2 SVGIG (reference sequence). The CDR3 loop is CAWSFIGYEQYF. The CDR3 DNA follows: TGTGCCTGGAGTTTCATAGGTTACGAGCAGTACTTC.

This clone showed up just a few times. The chain employs TRBV18 and TRBJ1-1; D not resolved. V was cut by 1 base and J by 8 bases, with 8 bases left in between. The CDR3 sequence is 12 residues long. Germline CDR1 and CDR2: KGHSH and LQKENI. The CDR3 loop is CASSPLGVEAFF. DNA of the CDR3: TGTGCCAGCTCACCACTTGGGGTGGAAGCTTTCTTT.

To note about this clone: Other DNA sequences in this sample translate to the same CDR3. This sequence joins TRBV27 and TRBJ1-1, with unresolved D. Per germline, CDR1 MNHEY and CDR2 SMNVEV (reference sequence). Deletions cut 3 bases from V and 1 base from J, with 6 bases between. The CDR3 sequence is 13 residues long. CDR3 sequence reads: CASSFGKNTEAFF. CDR3 coding DNA: TGTGCCAGCAGTTTTGGTAAGAACACTGAAGCTTTCTTT.

V and J are TRBV7-6 and TRBJ2-3, with TRBD2 matching 11 bases. Germline CDR1 and CDR2: SGHVS and FNYEAQ. V was pared by 2 bases and J by 3 bases, with 4 bases of the junction left unmatched. The CDR3 totals 16 residues. The CDR3 sequence is CASSLLAGGQTDTQYF. CDR3 DNA sequence: TGTGCCAGCAGCTTATTAGCGGGGGGGCAAACAGATACGCAGTATTTT.

This clone was picked up one time. The gene calls are TRBV11-1 and TRBJ1-1; D might be TRBD1 (5 bases). Germline CDR1 is SGHAT and CDR2 is FQDESV (reference sequence). The CDR3 totals 15 residues. V gave up 3 bases and J gave up 2 bases, with 13 bases separating them. The DNA of the CDR3 is TGTGCCAGCAGCTTTACCGGGGGGACCAACACTGAAGCTTTCTTT. Translation: CASSFTGGTNTEAFF.

The chain links TRBV6-6 to TRBJ1-5; perhaps TRBD1 as D (5 bases). CDR1 and CDR2 from the germline V gene are MNHNY and SVGAGI (reference sequence). The CDR3 loop spans 15 amino acids. V was clipped by 7 bases and J by 9 bases, with 22 bases between them. The CDR3 loop reads CASTYDGFAGPPQHF. In DNA, the CDR3 is TGTGCCAGCACCTACGACGGGTTTGCGGGGCCGCCCCAGCATTTT.

This clone appeared once. CDR3 protein: CASSPDRALNSPLHF. DNA for the CDR3: TGTGCCAGCAGCCCGGACAGGGCGTTAAATTCACCCCTCCACTTT. The genes are TRBV5-6 and TRBJ1-6, with TRBD1 identical over 8 bases. CDR3 length: 15 residues. The V and J ends lost 4 bases and 7 bases, in that order; junction bases with no gene match: 7. Germline lookup yields CDR1 SGHDT and CDR2 YYEEEE.

V gene TRBV6-5 combines with J gene TRBJ2-1, with D tentatively TRBD2 (6 bases). V gave up 7 bases and J gave up 0 bases, with 13 bases separating them. The V gene's germline CDR1 is MNHEY and CDR2 SVGAGI. The CDR3 loop spans 15 amino acids. The CDR3 here is CASKPAGYSYNEQFF. The CDR3 DNA is TGTGCCAGCAAACCAGCGGGCTACTCCTACAATGAGCAGTTCTTC.

V and J are TRBV5-1 and TRBJ2-2, with TRBD2 as a possible D gene (6 bases). V lost 1 base to trimming and J lost 5 bases, with 9 bases between them. CDR3 length: 14 amino acids. Germline V lookup: CDR1 SGHRS, CDR2 YFSETQ. The chain's CDR3 is CASSLPGRTGELFF. The CDR3 DNA is TGCGCCAGCAGCTTGCCAGGGAGGACCGGGGAGCTGTTTTTT.

This sequence joins TRBV18 and TRBJ2-7; TRBD1 matches at 8 bases. The germline CDR1 and CDR2 sequences are KGHSH and LQKENI. CDR3 length: 15 amino acids. V lost 0 bases and J lost 1; bases outside the gene matches: 2. The CDR3 spells CASSPPGTGSYEQYF. The CDR3 nucleotides are TGTGCCAGCTCACCACCTGGGACAGGATCCTACGAGCAGTACTTC.

The V gene is TRBV2, the J gene TRBJ2-6, with a weak D call TRBD1 (5 bases). Trimming removed 2 bases at V and 4 bases at J, with 9 bases between. CDR3 length: 15 residues. CDR1 and CDR2 from the germline V gene are SNHLY and FYNNEI. CDR3 sequence (DNA): TGTGCCAGCAGTGAAATGGACACCGGGGCCAACGTCCTGACTTTC. Amino acid sequence: CASSEMDTGANVLTF. Based on the CDR3 plus reference TRBV2 and TRBJ2-6, the full variable domain is EPEVTQTPSHQVTQMGQEVILRCVPISNHLYFYWYRQILGQKVEFLVSFYNNEISEKSEIFDDQFSVERPDGSNFTLKIRSTKLEDSAMYFCASSEMDTGANVLTFGAGSRLTVL.

The V gene is TRBV19, the J gene TRBJ1-5; D is unresolved. Per the germline V gene, CDR1 is LNHDA and CDR2 is SQIVND (reference sequence). The CDR3 sequence is 15 residues long. Trimming removed 0 bases from V and 11 bases from J, with 17 bases in between. The CDR3 DNA reads TGTGCCAGTAGTATAGATTGGACCGCCACCGTGGCCCAGCATTTT. Its translation: CASSIDWTATVAQHF. The full variable domain, rest sourced from reference TRBV19 and TRBJ1-5, is DGGITQSPKYLFRKEGQNVTLSCEQNLNHDAMYWYRQDPGQGLRLIYYSQIVNDFQKGDIAEGYSVSREKKESFPLTVTSAQKNPTAFYLCASSIDWTATVAQHFGDGTRLSIL.

The chain employs TRBV2 and TRBJ2-2; 11 positions agree with TRBD1. V lost 11 bases and J lost 4; bases outside the gene matches: 6. Looked up from germline, CDR1 is SNHLY and CDR2 is FYNNEI. The CDR3 is 14 residues long. As DNA, the CDR3 is TGTGCCGTAGGACAGGGGGCGCTCACCGGGGAGCTGTTTTTT. Protein: CAVGQGALTGELFF. Complete variable domain (other parts from reference TRBV2 and TRBJ2-2): EPEVTQTPSHQVTQMGQEVILRCVPISNHLYFYWYRQILGQKVEFLVSFYNNEISEKSEIFDDQFSVERPDGSNFTLKIRSTKLEDSAMYFCAVGQGALTGELFFGEGSRLTVL.

The gene calls are TRBV11-3 and TRBJ2-7; D possibly corresponds to TRBD2 (5 bases). The CDR3 contains 12 residues. V shed 10 bases and J shed 2 bases, with 12 bases lying between them. Germline lookup yields CDR1 SGHNT and CDR2 YENEEA. CDR3 sequence reads: CATSEGTYEQYF. CDR3 DNA sequence: TGTGCCACCTCCGAGGGCACCTACGAGCAGTACTTC.

The chain is built from TRBV6-1 and TRBJ2-5; 9 bases are a match to TRBD1. Germline CDR1 MNHNS, CDR2 SASEGT. V was clipped by 4 bases and J by 5 bases; unmatched bases: 5. The CDR3 extends over 14 amino acids. This CDR3 is CASSGGQGRETQYF. CDR3 in DNA: TGTGCCAGCAGTGGCGGACAGGGGAGGGAGACCCAGTACTTC.

This rearrangement joins TRBV7-8 to TRBJ2-2, with D hard to call. The V end lost 1 base, the J end lost 3 bases, and 3 bases lay between the germline ends. The CDR3 length is 13 residues. Per the germline V gene, CDR1 is SGHVS and CDR2 is FQNEAQ. CDR3: CASSLEYTGELFF. The CDR3 coding sequence is TGTGCCAGCAGCTTAGAGTACACCGGGGAGCTGTTTTTT.

The J gene is TRBJ1-5, the V gene TRBV5-1; perhaps TRBD1 as D (6 bases). Trimming removed 4 bases from V and 8 bases from J, with 13 bases in between. This CDR3 spans 13 amino acids. Germline CDR1 reads SGHRS; CDR2 reads YFSETQ. The CDR3, as DNA: TGCGCCAGCAGCGAAGGGGGAGGGAAGCCCCAGCATTTT. This codes for CASSEGGGKPQHF.

The chain is built from TRBV7-3 and TRBJ2-5; maybe TRBD2 (6 bases). The CDR3 contains 13 residues. Trimming left V 5 bases short and J 4 bases short, with 11 bases between. Germline CDR1 and CDR2: SGHTA and FQGTGA. CDR3 protein: CASSPQGLETQYF. In DNA, the CDR3 is TGTGCCAGCAGCCCTCAGGGACTAGAGACCCAGTACTTC.

The CDR3 reads CASSPRWGGTETQYF. CDR3 DNA sequence: TGTGCCAGCAGCCCCCGGTGGGGAGGCACGGAGACCCAGTACTTC. The gene calls are TRBV9 and TRBJ2-5; D is possibly TRBD2 (6 bases). The V end lost 4 bases, the J end lost 5 bases, and 18 bases lay between the germline ends. This CDR3 has 15 amino acids. The germline gives CDR1 SGDLS, CDR2 YYNGEE. The entire variable domain, with the rest obtained from reference TRBV9 and TRBJ2-5, is as follows: DSGVTQTPKHLITATGQRVTLRCSPRSGDLSVYWYQQSLDQGLQFLIQYYNGEERAKGNILERFSAQQFPDLHSELNLSSLELGDSALYFCASSPRWGGTETQYFGPGTRLLVL.

The chain recombines TRBV10-3 with TRBJ1-4; D call uncertain. The CDR3 loop spans 14 amino acids. The V and J ends lost 0 bases and 4 bases respectively, with 6 bases between them. Germline CDR1 is ENHRY and CDR2 is SYGVKD. The CDR3 protein is CAISESGINEKLFF. In DNA form, the CDR3 reads TGTGCCATCAGTGAGTCAGGGATTAATGAAAAACTGTTTTTT.

This clone was seen once. The genes are TRBV4-1 and TRBJ2-1; maybe TRBD2 (5 bases). The CDR3 totals 14 residues. Looked up from germline, CDR1 is MGHRA and CDR2 is YSYEKL. V was clipped by 4 bases and J by 10 bases, with 17 bases between them. The CDR3 DNA is TGCGCCAGCAGCCCCCCCCGGACTGCCAGGGAGCAGTTCTTC. Amino acids: CASSPPRTAREQFF.

The chain recombines TRBV6-1 with TRBJ2-7, with D possibly being TRBD2 (5 bases). Germline values: CDR1 MNHNS, CDR2 SASEGT. The CDR3 consists of 14 residues. Trimming shortened V by 1 base and J by 3 bases, and 10 bases separated the two germline ends. The CDR3 coding sequence is TGTGCCAGCAGTGAAGAGAGGGCAGACTACGAGCAGTACTTC. This translates into CASSEERADYEQYF.